Presented here are 32 T cell receptor beta chains from one specimen sequenced in a study of untreated major depressive disorder. The protocol was immunoSEQ multiplex PCR, while the TCRdb copy is restricted to in-frame clones and leaves out a portion. The profile covers about 19,000 clones, with 85% to 90% appearing a single time and 0.82% taken by the ten largest. The sample consisted of CD4+ T cells from PBMCs. The receptor set was obtained from a woman in her 30s in good health.

V is TRBV13 and J is TRBJ1-4; 10 bases agree with TRBD1. V gave up 4 bases and J gave up 6 bases; unmatched junction bases: 14. This CDR3 comprises 18 residues. Per the germline V gene, CDR1 is PRHDT and CDR2 is FYEKMQ (reference sequence). The CDR3 region is CASSWGQGPGLEYEKLFF. CDR3 in DNA: TGTGCCAGCAGCTGGGGACAGGGGCCAGGACTGGAGTATGAAAAACTGTTTTTT.

The V call is TRBV28, the J call TRBJ2-7; D ambiguous. Deletions cut 2 bases from V and 0 bases from J, with 8 bases between. This CDR3 is built from 14 residues. Germline CDR1 MDHEN, CDR2 SYDVKM. This chain's CDR3 is CASSLTSGSYEQYF. As DNA, the CDR3 is TGTGCCAGCAGTTTAACCTCGGGCTCCTACGAGCAGTACTTC.

The chain combines TRBV9 with TRBJ2-1; 9 nucleotides line up with TRBD2. CDR3 size: 16 residues. CDR1 is SGDLS and CDR2 is YYNGEE in the germline V gene. The V gene end was trimmed by 0 bases and the J gene end by 8 bases; junction bases not matched to a gene: 9. CDR3 bases: TGTGCCAGCAGCGTAGATGGCGGGAGGGCAGGGGATGAGCAGTTCTTC. It yields the protein CASSVDGGRAGDEQFF.

The J gene is TRBJ2-3, the V gene TRBV2; no clear D. The CDR3 totals 13 residues. Between the trimmed V and J ends, which lost 8 bases and 2 bases, there was a span of 11 bases. The germline V gene has CDR1 SNHLY and CDR2 FYNNEI. The CDR3 region is CASGFRDTDTQYF. DNA for the CDR3: TGTGCCAGCGGGTTTAGAGACACAGATACGCAGTATTTT.

V and J are TRBV18 and TRBJ1-1; D ambiguous. V lost 1 base and J 3 bases, leaving 6 bases between the germline ends. From germline, CDR1 is KGHSH and CDR2 LQKENI. The CDR3 sequence is 13 residues long. CDR3 sequence: CASSPLIDTEAFF. The CDR3 bases are TGTGCCAGCTCACCACTGATCGACACTGAAGCTTTCTTT.

The chain recombines TRBV19 with TRBJ2-7; TRBD1 aligns across 9 bases. V gave up 4 bases and J gave up 1 base; unmatched junction bases: 5. This CDR3 has 15 residues. Germline lookup yields CDR1 LNHDA and CDR2 SQIVND (reference sequence). CDR3 amino acids: CASSRGQGRSYEQYF. DNA of the CDR3: TGTGCCAGTAGTAGGGGACAGGGACGGTCCTACGAGCAGTACTTC.

The chain links TRBV12-5 to TRBJ1-2, with 8 bases aligning to TRBD1. Unmatched junction bases numbered 14, after V lost 0 bases and J lost 8 bases. CDR3 size: 17 residues. The germline V gene has CDR1 LGHNT and CDR2 FRNRAP. The CDR3 DNA reads as TGTGCTAGTGGTTTGGTGCCAAACAAGGACAGGGTTCGCGGCTACACCTTC. Translation gives CASGLVPNKDRVRGYTF.

The rearrangement uses TRBV5-6 and TRBJ2-5; 9 nucleotides agree with TRBD1. The CDR3 totals 16 residues. The germline gives CDR1 SGHDT, CDR2 YYEEEE. Germline trimming cut 1 base from V and 6 bases from J; bases unmatched to any gene: 10. The CDR3 DNA sequence: TGTGCCAGCAGCTTGACCGGGACAGGGAGGTTGAAGACCCAGTACTTC. Amino acids: CASSLTGTGRLKTQYF.

The chain carries TRBV7-9 and TRBJ1-5; D perhaps matches TRBD1 (5 bases). The CDR3 contains 16 residues. Trimming took off 7 bases at V and 0 bases at J, with 16 bases between the two ends. Germline CDR1 reads SEHNR; CDR2 reads FQNEAQ (reference sequence). CDR3 region: CASMNRDSHSNQPQHF. DNA for the CDR3: TGTGCCAGCATGAACCGGGACTCCCATAGCAATCAGCCCCAGCATTTT.

V gene TRBV30 combines with J gene TRBJ2-1; 9 bases map to TRBD2. J was trimmed by 8 bases and V by 3 bases; bases with no gene match: 8. The CDR3 runs to 14 residues. Per the germline V gene, CDR1 is GTSNPN and CDR2 is SVGIG (reference sequence). The CDR3 coding sequence is TGTGCCTGGAGACCCGGGACTAGCTTCGATGAGCAGTTCTTC. It translates to CAWRPGTSFDEQFF.

With respect to this clone: Other DNA sequences from this sample encode an identical CDR3 as well. The gene calls are TRBV25-1 and TRBJ1-5; D not resolved. Germline V CDR1 and CDR2: MGHDK, SYGVNS. The V and J ends lost 4 bases and 1 base respectively, with 5 bases between them. CDR3 size: 13 residues. CDR3 sequence reads: CASSAGSNQPQHF. As DNA, the CDR3 is TGTGCCAGCAGTGCTGGAAGCAATCAGCCCCAGCATTTT.

The V call is TRBV2, the J call TRBJ1-2; D gene ambiguous. Germline values: CDR1 SNHLY, CDR2 FYNNEI. V was cut by 3 bases and J by 4 bases, with 15 bases left in between. The CDR3 contains 15 residues. This CDR3 is CASSESVPSSYGYTF. In DNA form, the CDR3 reads TGTGCCAGCAGTGAGTCGGTACCCTCTAGCTATGGCTACACCTTC.

This chain connects TRBV5-1 to TRBJ2-1, with 7 bases fitting TRBD1. Germline V CDR1 and CDR2: SGHRS, YFSETQ. The CDR3 has 16 amino acids. V trimming: 2 bases; J trimming: 8 bases; junction bases outside the gene matches: 13. The CDR3 nucleotides are TGCGCCAGCAGCTTAGGTGCAGGGGGTAGGATGGATGAGCAGTTCTTC. It specifies CASSLGAGGRMDEQFF.

This clone was counted between two and nine times. This sequence joins TRBV4-1 and TRBJ2-7; 11 positions match TRBD2. With 1 base clipped from V and 6 bases from J, the junction kept 5 bases outside the gene matches. The length of the CDR3 is 15 residues. Germline loops: CDR1 MGHRA, CDR2 YSYEKL. The CDR3 DNA reads TGCGCCAGCAGCCAAGGACTAGCGGGATCAGGCGAGCAGTACTTC. It specifies CASSQGLAGSGEQYF.

The table lists this clone with a count of one. The chain joins TRBV19 to TRBJ1-1, with no clear D. Deletions cut 5 bases from V and 0 bases from J, with 10 bases between. The CDR3 is 14 amino acids. In germline, CDR1 is LNHDA, CDR2 SQIVND (reference sequence). CDR3 nucleotides: TGTGCCAGTAGTCCGGGATACATGAACACTGAAGCTTTCTTT. Protein: CASSPGYMNTEAFF.

This clone was detected once. This sequence joins TRBV30 and TRBJ1-1; D uncertain. Germline V lookup: CDR1 GTSNPN, CDR2 SVGIG (reference sequence). The germline V and J ends were trimmed by 5 bases and 1 base, with 14 bases remaining between them. This CDR3 is built from 14 residues. The CDR3 nucleotides are TGTGCCTGGGAGAGAAGGCCAACGAACACTGAAGCTTTCTTT. It encodes CAWERRPTNTEAFF.

The chain joins TRBV7-3 to TRBJ2-5, with TRBD2 matching over 12 bases. CDR3 size: 16 residues. In germline, CDR1 is SGHTA, CDR2 FQGTGA. V was pared by 5 bases and J by 5 bases, with 9 bases of the junction left unmatched. The CDR3 coding sequence is TGTGCCAGCAGCCGCGGACTAGCGGGAATGTGGGAGACCCAGTACTTC. It specifies CASSRGLAGMWETQYF.

V is TRBV29-1 and J is TRBJ2-7; the D is unclear. Germline V lookup: CDR1 SQVTM, CDR2 ANQGSEA. The CDR3 has 14 residues. The V gene lost 0 bases and the J gene lost 6 bases, with 15 bases spanning the gap. The CDR3 region has the DNA TGCAGCGTTGAAGATCTCGGACGGGCTCCCGAGCAGTACTTC. Translation: CSVEDLGRAPEQYF.

The CDR3: CASSLVGKLDSAEQYF. CDR3 bases: TGTGCCAGCAGTTTAGTCGGCAAGCTAGATTCCGCCGAGCAGTACTTC. The J gene is TRBJ2-7, the V gene TRBV28; no definite D call. This CDR3 is built from 16 residues. The V gene lost 2 bases and the J gene lost 6 bases, with 20 bases spanning the gap. Looked up from germline, CDR1 is MDHEN and CDR2 is SYDVKM.

V gene TRBV28 combines with J gene TRBJ1-2, with TRBD1 matching 9 bases. After removal of 5 bases from V and 1 base from J, the junction contained 11 bases not matched to a gene. The CDR3 runs to 17 residues. Germline CDR1 reads MDHEN; CDR2 reads SYDVKM. CDR3 in DNA: TGTGCCAGCAGTGGGAGGGACAGGGTATCTGGTAACTATGGCTACACCTTC. It yields the protein CASSGRDRVSGNYGYTF.

The rearrangement uses TRBV29-1 and TRBJ2-7; 9 positions match TRBD2. V shed 1 base and J 1 base; nucleotides not matched to a gene: 5. CDR3 length: 15 amino acids. Germline CDR1 is SQVTM and CDR2 is ANQGSEA. The CDR3 DNA reads as TGCAGCGTTGAAGGTCTAGCGGGACGGTCCTACGAGCAGTACTTC. Its translation: CSVEGLAGRSYEQYF.

The gene calls are TRBV5-1 and TRBJ1-1; D is perhaps TRBD1 (6 bases). V was pared by 4 bases and J by 3 bases, with 13 bases between. Looked up from germline, CDR1 is SGHRS and CDR2 is YFSETQ. CDR3 size: 14 residues. The CDR3 loop is CASSPGGGHTEAFF. The CDR3 DNA is TGCGCCAGCAGCCCCGGAGGGGGTCACACTGAAGCTTTCTTT.

The chain has TRBV11-3 and TRBJ2-1; 10 nucleotides align to TRBD2. In germline, CDR1 is SGHNT, CDR2 YENEEA. CDR3 size: 17 residues. J gave up 7 bases and V 0 bases, and 9 bases lay outside the gene matches. CDR3 DNA sequence: TGTGCCAGCAGCTTAGATCCCCTAGCGGGAGTGGGGAATGAGCAGTTCTTC. It encodes CASSLDPLAGVGNEQFF.

The chain combines TRBV30 with TRBJ2-3; 8 nucleotides match TRBD2. CDR1 is GTSNPN, CDR2 SVGIG, per germline (reference sequence). V lost 3 bases and J lost 1; bases outside the gene matches: 3. The CDR3 spans 14 residues. This CDR3 reads CAWRPGGGTDTQYF. CDR3 DNA sequence: TGTGCCTGGAGACCGGGGGGGGGCACAGATACGCAGTATTTT.

This chain joins TRBV5-5 and TRBJ2-7; TRBD2 might be the D (5 bases). V was cut by 0 bases and J by 2 bases, with 12 bases left in between. The V gene's germline CDR1 is SGHKS and CDR2 YYEKEE (reference sequence). The CDR3 is made up of 15 amino acids. This CDR3 reads CASSLEVARAYEQYF. CDR3 DNA: TGTGCCAGCAGCTTGGAAGTAGCGCGGGCCTACGAGCAGTACTTC.

This clone was seen only a few times. The V gene is TRBV28, the J gene TRBJ1-5; 7 nucleotides line up with TRBD1. The germline V gene has CDR1 MDHEN and CDR2 SYDVKM. This CDR3 has 16 amino acids. V lost 4 bases and J lost 1; bases outside the gene matches: 7. This chain's CDR3 is CASSWTGHRSNQPQHF. CDR3 sequence (DNA): TGTGCCAGCAGTTGGACAGGCCATCGGAGCAATCAGCCCCAGCATTTT.

The chain combines TRBV5-6 with TRBJ2-3; TRBD2 might be the D (5 bases). Trimming took off 1 base at V and 0 bases at J, with 12 bases between the two ends. CDR1 is SGHDT, CDR2 YYEEEE, per germline. This CDR3 spans 16 amino acids. The CDR3 here is CASSLLGEGSTDTQYF. CDR3 sequence (DNA): TGTGCCAGCAGCTTGTTGGGCGAGGGTAGCACAGATACGCAGTATTTT.

The J gene is TRBJ2-1, the V gene TRBV11-2; 10 bases agree with TRBD1. The CDR3 extends over 15 amino acids. CDR1 is SGHAT and CDR2 is FQNNGV in the germline V gene. The trim removed 6 bases at V and 8 bases at J, leaving 10 bases unmatched. CDR3 sequence reads: CASSPGGTGADEQFF. The CDR3 bases are TGTGCCAGCAGTCCCGGCGGGACAGGGGCCGATGAGCAGTTCTTC.

The chain couples TRBV10-3 to TRBJ2-5, with a weak D call TRBD1 (6 bases). From germline, CDR1 is ENHRY and CDR2 SYGVKD. Trimming pared 0 bases from V and 5 bases from J, leaving 10 bases between. This CDR3 has 14 residues. In DNA, the CDR3 is TGTGCCATCAGTGAGTCGAACAGGGCGGAGACCCAGTACTTC. Translation: CAISESNRAETQYF.

This sequence joins TRBV2 and TRBJ2-7; 10 bases map to TRBD2. V gave up 4 bases and J gave up 5 bases; unmatched junction bases: 11. Looked up from germline, CDR1 is SNHLY and CDR2 is FYNNEI. This CDR3 region has 16 residues. This CDR3 reads CASSVRGRTSGDEQYF. Here the CDR3 DNA reads TGTGCCAGCAGTGTAAGAGGGAGGACTAGCGGAGACGAGCAGTACTTC.

This clone appeared once. The chain has TRBV4-3 and TRBJ2-1; D might be TRBD1 (5 bases). Per germline, CDR1 LGHNA and CDR2 YSLEER. CDR3 length: 17 amino acids. Trimming took 3 bases from V and 3 from J, leaving 18 bases between them. The CDR3 coding sequence is TGCGCCAGCAGCCACACCCCACAGGACCCCATCTACAATGAGCAGTTCTTC. As protein: CASSHTPQDPIYNEQFF.

The chain is built from TRBV7-3 and TRBJ2-5; D unresolved. Germline CDR1 and CDR2: SGHTA and FQGTGA. V was shortened by 1 base and J by 1 base, with 4 bases between the two germline ends. The CDR3 has 13 residues. CDR3 sequence: CASSLIAQETQYF. The DNA of the CDR3 is TGTGCCAGCAGCTTAATAGCCCAAGAGACCCAGTACTTC.